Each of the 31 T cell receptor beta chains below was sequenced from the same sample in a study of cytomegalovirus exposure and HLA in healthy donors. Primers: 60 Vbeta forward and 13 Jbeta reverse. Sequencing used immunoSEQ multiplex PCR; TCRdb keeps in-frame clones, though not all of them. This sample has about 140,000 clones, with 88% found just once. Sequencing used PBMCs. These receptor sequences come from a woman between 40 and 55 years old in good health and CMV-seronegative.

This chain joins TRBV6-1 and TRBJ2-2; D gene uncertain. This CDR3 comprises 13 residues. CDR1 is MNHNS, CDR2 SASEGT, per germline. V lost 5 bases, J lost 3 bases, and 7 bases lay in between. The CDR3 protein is CASSLTYTGELFF. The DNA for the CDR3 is TGTGCCAGCAGTTTGACATACACCGGGGAGCTGTTTTTT.

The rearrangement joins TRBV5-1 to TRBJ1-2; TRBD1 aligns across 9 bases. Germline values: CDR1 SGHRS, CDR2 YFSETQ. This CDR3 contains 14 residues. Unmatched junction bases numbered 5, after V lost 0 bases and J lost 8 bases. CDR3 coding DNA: TGCGCCAGCAGCTTGGGGGACAGGGTGGAGGGCTACACCTTC. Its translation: CASSLGDRVEGYTF. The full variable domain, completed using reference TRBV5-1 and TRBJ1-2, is KAGVTQTPRYLIKTRGQQVTLSCSPISGHRSVSWYQQTPGQGLQFLFEYFSETQRNKGNFPGRFSGRQFSNSRSEMNVSTLELGDSALYLCASSLGDRVEGYTFGSGTRLTVV.

In nucleotides, the CDR3 is TGTGCCAGCAGCTTGGGTACAGGGGGTTGGACTGAAGCTTTCTTT. Protein: CASSLGTGGWTEAFF. V usage is TRBV5-6 and J usage is TRBJ1-1, with 8 bases identical to TRBD1. Per germline, CDR1 SGHDT and CDR2 YYEEEE. Trimming took 0 bases from V and 5 from J; bases not matched to a gene: 6. The CDR3 has 15 amino acids.

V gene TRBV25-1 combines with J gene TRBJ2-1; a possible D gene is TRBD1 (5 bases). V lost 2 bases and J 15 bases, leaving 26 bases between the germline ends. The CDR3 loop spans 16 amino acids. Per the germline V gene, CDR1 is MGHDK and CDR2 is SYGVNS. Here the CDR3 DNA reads TGTGCCAGCAGTGAACCCCCGGGTAGGGGTAACCCGTCACCGTTCTTC. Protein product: CASSEPPGRGNPSPFF. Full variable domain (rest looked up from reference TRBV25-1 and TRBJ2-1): EADIYQTPRYLVIGTGKKITLECSQTMGHDKMYWYQQDPGMELHLIHYSYGVNSTEKGDLSSESTVSRIRTEHFPLTLESARPSHTSQYLCASSEPPGRGNPSPFFGPGTRLTVL.

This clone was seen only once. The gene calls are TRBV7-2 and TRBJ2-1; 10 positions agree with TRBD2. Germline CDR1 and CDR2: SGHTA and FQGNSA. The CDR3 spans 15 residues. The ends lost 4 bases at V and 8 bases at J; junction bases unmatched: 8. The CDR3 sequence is CASSSSAGGGYEQFF. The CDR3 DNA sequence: TGTGCCAGCAGCTCGTCAGCGGGAGGGGGCTATGAGCAGTTCTTC.

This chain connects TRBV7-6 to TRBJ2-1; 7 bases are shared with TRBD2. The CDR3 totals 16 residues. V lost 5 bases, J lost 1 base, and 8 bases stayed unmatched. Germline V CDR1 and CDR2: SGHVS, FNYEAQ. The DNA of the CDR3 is TGTGCCAGCAGCCCTCGCAGCGGGACTTCCTACAATGAGCAGTTCTTC. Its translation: CASSPRSGTSYNEQFF. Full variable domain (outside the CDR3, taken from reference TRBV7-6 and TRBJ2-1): GAGVSQSPRYKVTKRGQDVALRCDPISGHVSLYWYRQALGQGPEFLTYFNYEAQQDKSGLPNDRFSAERPEGSISTLTIQRTEQRDSAMYRCASSPRSGTSYNEQFFGPGTRLTVL.

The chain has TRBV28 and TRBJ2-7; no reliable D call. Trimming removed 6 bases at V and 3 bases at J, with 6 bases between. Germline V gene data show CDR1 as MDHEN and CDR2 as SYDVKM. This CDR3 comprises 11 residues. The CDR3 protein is CASSELYEQYF. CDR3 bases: TGTGCCAGCAGCGAACTCTACGAGCAGTACTTC.

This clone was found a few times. CDR3 coding DNA: TGTGCCAGCAGTTACTTTGGGGGCAGGGCTTTCTTT. Its protein is CASSYFGGRAFF. The genes are TRBV6-5 and TRBJ1-1; D possibly corresponds to TRBD1 (6 bases). The V gene lost 1 base and the J gene lost 11 bases, with 11 bases spanning the gap. Germline V gene lookup returns CDR1 MNHEY and CDR2 SVGAGI. The CDR3 loop spans 12 amino acids.

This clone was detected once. The CDR3 DNA reads as TGCGCCAGCAGCTTGGGCCTAGCGGGAGTTTCAGAGACCCAGTACTTC. Protein sequence: CASSLGLAGVSETQYF. The rearrangement joins TRBV5-1 to TRBJ2-5, with TRBD2 matching over 10 bases. The trim removed 0 bases at V and 4 bases at J, leaving 6 bases unmatched. Germline CDR1 and CDR2: SGHRS and YFSETQ. The CDR3 has 16 amino acids.

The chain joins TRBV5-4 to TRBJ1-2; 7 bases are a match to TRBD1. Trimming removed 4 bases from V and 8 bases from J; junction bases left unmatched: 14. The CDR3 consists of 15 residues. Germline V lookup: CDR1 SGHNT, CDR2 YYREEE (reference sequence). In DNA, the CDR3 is TGTGCCAGCAGCACCTTCGACAGGGTTAGAGAAGGCTACACCTTC. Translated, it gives CASSTFDRVREGYTF.

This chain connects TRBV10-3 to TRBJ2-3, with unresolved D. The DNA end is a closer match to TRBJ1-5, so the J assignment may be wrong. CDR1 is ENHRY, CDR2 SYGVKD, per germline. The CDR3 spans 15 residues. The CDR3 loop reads CAISEGLATADTQHF. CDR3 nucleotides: TGTGCCATCAGTGAGGGACTAGCCACCGCAGATACGCAGCATTTT.

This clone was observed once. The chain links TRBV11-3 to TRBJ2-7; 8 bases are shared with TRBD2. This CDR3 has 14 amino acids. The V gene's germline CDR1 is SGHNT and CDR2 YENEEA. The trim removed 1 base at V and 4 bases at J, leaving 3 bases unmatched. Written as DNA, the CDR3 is TGTGCCAGCAGCTTAGTGGCGGGAGGTTACGAGCAGTACTTC. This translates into CASSLVAGGYEQYF. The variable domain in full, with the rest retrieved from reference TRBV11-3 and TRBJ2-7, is EAGVVQSPRYKIIEKKQPVAFWCNPISGHNTLYWYLQNLGQGPELLIRYENEEAVDDSQLPKDRFSAERLKGVDSTLKIQPAELGDSAVYLCASSLVAGGYEQYFGPGTRLTVT.

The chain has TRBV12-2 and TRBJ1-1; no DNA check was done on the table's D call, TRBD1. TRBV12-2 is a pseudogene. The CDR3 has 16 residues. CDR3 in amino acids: CASRLALQGKNTEAFF. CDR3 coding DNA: TGTGCAAGTCGCTTAGCTCTTCAGGGGAAGAACACTGAAGCTTTCTTT.

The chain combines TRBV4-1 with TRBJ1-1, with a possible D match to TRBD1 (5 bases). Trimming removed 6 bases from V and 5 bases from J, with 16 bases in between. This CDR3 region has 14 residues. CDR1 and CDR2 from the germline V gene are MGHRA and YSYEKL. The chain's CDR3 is CASRGDSSATEAFF. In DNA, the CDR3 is TGCGCCAGCAGGGGGGACTCCTCGGCTACTGAAGCTTTCTTT.

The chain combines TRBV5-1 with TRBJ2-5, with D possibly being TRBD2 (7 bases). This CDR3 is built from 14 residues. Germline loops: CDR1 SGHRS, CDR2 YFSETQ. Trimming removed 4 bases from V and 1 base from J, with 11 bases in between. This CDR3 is CASSRGAGQETQYF. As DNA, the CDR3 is TGCGCCAGCAGCCGGGGGGCAGGCCAAGAGACCCAGTACTTC.

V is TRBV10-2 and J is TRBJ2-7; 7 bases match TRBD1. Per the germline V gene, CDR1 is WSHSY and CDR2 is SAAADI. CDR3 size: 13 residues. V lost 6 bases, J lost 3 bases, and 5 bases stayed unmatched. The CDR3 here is CASSPGTVYEQYF. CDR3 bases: TGCGCCAGCAGCCCTGGGACAGTCTACGAGCAGTACTTC.

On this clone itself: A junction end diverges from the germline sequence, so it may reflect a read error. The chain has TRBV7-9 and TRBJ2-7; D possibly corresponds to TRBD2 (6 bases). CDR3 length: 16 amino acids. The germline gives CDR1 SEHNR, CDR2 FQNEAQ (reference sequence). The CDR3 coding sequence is TGTTCCAGCAGCTTATTTGGGCGAGGGAGGACAAACGAGCAGTACTTC. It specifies CSSSLFGRGRTNEQYF.

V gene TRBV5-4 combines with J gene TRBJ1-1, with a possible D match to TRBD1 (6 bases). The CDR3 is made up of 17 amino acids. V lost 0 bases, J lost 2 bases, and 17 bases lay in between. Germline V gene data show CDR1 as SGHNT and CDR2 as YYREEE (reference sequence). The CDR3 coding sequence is TGTGCCAGCAGCTTGGTGGCCGAGACAGGCCCTAACACTGAAGCTTTCTTT. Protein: CASSLVAETGPNTEAFF.

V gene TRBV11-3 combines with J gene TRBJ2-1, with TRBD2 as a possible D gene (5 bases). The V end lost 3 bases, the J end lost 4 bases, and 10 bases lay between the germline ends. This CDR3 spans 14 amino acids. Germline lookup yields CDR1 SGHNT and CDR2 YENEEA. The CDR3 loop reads CASSLRENYNEQFF. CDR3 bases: TGTGCCAGCAGCTTGAGGGAAAATTACAATGAGCAGTTCTTC.

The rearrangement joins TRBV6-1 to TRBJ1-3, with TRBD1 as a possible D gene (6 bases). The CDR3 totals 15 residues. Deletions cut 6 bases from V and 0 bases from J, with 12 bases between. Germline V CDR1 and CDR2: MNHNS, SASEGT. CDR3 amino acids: CASSQGPHSGNTIYF. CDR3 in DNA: TGTGCCAGCAGCCAGGGGCCGCACTCTGGAAACACCATATATTTT.

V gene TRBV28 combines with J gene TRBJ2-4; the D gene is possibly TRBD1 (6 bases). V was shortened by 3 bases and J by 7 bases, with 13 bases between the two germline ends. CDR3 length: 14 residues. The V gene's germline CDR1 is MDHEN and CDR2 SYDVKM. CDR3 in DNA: TGTGCCAGCAGTTTGACAGGCGAGTCGAACATTCAGTACTTC. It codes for CASSLTGESNIQYF.

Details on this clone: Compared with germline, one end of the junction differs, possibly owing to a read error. The CDR3 loop is CSSSYWRVSAGNTIYF. CDR3 coding DNA: TGTTCCAGCAGCTACTGGCGGGTTTCAGCGGGAAACACCATATATTTT. The genes are TRBV7-9 and TRBJ1-3; D not resolved. The CDR3 contains 16 residues. CDR1 is SEHNR and CDR2 is FQNEAQ in the germline V gene (reference sequence).

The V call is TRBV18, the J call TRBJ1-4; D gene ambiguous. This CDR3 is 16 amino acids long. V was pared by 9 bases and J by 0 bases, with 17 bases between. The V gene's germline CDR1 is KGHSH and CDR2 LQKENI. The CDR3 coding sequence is TGTGCCAGTTCCAATAACCGAGCTGCAACTAATGAAAAACTGTTTTTT. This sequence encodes CASSNNRAATNEKLFF.

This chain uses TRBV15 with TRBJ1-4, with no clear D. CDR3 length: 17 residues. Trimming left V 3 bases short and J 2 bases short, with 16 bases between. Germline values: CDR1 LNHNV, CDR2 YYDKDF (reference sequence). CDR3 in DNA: TGTGCCACCAGCAGTGTTCGAGGCTCTGGGACTAATGAAAAACTGTTTTTT. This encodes CATSSVRGSGTNEKLFF.

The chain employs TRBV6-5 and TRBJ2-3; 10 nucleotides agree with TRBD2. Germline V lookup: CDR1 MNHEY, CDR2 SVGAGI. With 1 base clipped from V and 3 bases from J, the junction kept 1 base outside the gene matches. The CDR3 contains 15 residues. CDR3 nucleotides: TGTGCCAGCAGTTACTATAGCGGGAGGACAGATACGCAGTATTTT. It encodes CASSYYSGRTDTQYF.

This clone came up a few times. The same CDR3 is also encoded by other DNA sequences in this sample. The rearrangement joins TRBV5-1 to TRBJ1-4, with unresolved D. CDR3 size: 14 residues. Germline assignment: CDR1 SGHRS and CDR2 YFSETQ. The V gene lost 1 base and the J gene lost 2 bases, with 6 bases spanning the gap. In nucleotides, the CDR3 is TGCGCCAGCAGCTTGACGGGGACTAATGAAAAACTGTTTTTT. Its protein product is CASSLTGTNEKLFF.

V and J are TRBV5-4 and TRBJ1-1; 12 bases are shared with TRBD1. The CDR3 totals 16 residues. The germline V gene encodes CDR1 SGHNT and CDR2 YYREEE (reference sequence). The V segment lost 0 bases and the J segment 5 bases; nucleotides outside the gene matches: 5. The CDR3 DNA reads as TGTGCCAGCAGCTTGGCCGGGACAGGGGGCTCAACTGAAGCTTTCTTT. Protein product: CASSLAGTGGSTEAFF. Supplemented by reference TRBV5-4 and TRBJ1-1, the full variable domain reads ETGVTQSPTHLIKTRGQQVTLRCSSQSGHNTVSWYQQALGQGPQFIFQYYREEENGRGNFPPRFSGLQFPNYSSELNVNALELDDSALYLCASSLAGTGGSTEAFFGQGTRLTVV.

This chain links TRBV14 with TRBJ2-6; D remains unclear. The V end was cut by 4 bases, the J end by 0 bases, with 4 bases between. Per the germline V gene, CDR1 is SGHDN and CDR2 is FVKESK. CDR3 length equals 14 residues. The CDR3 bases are TGTGCCAGCAGCCCCTCCTCTGGGGCCAACGTCCTGACTTTC. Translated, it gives CASSPSSGANVLTF.

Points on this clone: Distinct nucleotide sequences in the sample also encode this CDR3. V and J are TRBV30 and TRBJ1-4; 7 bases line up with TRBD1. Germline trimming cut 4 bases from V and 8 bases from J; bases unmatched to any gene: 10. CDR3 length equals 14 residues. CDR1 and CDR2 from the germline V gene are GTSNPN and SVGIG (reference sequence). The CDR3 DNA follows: TGTGCCTGGAATAGGGACAGCCGAAACGAAAAACTGTTTTTT. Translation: CAWNRDSRNEKLFF.

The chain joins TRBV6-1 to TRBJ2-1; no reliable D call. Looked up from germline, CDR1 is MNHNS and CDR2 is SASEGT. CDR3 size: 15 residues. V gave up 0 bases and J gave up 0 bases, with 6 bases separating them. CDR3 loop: CASSEALSSYNEQFF. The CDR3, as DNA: TGTGCCAGCAGTGAAGCTTTGAGCTCCTACAATGAGCAGTTCTTC.

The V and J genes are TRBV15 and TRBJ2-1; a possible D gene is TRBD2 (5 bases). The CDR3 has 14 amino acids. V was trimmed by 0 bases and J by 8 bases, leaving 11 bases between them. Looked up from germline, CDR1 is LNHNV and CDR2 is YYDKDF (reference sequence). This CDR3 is CATSREDLGDEQFF. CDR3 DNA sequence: TGTGCCACCAGCAGAGAGGACCTCGGGGATGAGCAGTTCTTC.